The 6 T cell receptor beta chains given below trace back to one sample, sequenced in a study of identical twins (TCRdb year 2016). Libraries were built with 5' RACE. Sequencing relied on an Illumina HiSeq 2000. Clones were called with MiXCR by TCRdb after fastp trimmed the public reads at Q25, and only in-frame beta chains were retained. Each CDR3 protein appears once, grouped with its most common genes and DNA. This sample comprises approximately 690,000 distinct CDR3 sequences, 6.1% of them detected only once. Approximately 2% of the sample comes from the top ten. What was sequenced was naive T cells sorted from blood. The sample's cell subset or site, from its label and the paper: cells isolated with a human naive T-cell isolation kit. Receptors originate from a man aged 18-30 years in good health.

This clonotype has a handful of counts. J is TRBJ2-1 and V is TRBV24-1; D is perhaps TRBD1 (5 bases). Germline values: CDR1 KGHDR, CDR2 SFDVKD. The V end was cut by 3 bases, the J end by 4 bases, with 27 bases between. The CDR3 covers 20 residues. The CDR3 sequence is CATSDGPRLGEGAKYNEQFF. CDR3 in DNA: TGTGCCACCAGTGATGGCCCAAGGCTCGGAGAAGGGGCTAAGTACAATGAGCAGTTCTTC.

This clonotype has ten or more counts. The CDR3 region has the DNA TGTGCCAGCAGTCCAGGGACAGGGCGCTACAATGAGCAGTTCTTC. Translation gives CASSPGTGRYNEQFF. The chain joins TRBV12-3 or TRBV12-4 to TRBJ2-1, with 9 bases matching TRBD1. The length of the CDR3 is 15 residues. The junction had 5 bases not matched to a gene; V was cut back by 5 bases and J by 3 bases.

Ten or more counts support this clonotype. The CDR3 loop is CASSLRPGLETQYF. The CDR3 region has the DNA TGTGCCAGCAGCCTTAGACCGGGTCTGGAGACCCAGTACTTC. This chain joins TRBV12-3 or TRBV12-4 and TRBJ2-5; D is uncertain. V was clipped by 6 bases and J by 5 bases, with 16 bases between them. This CDR3 has 14 amino acids.

In this sample, this clonotype turned up many times. This sequence joins TRBV12-3 or TRBV12-4 and TRBJ1-1; D call uncertain. Between the trimmed V and J ends, which lost 6 bases and 0 bases, there was a span of 11 bases. CDR3 length equals 14 residues. CDR3 sequence (DNA): TGTGCCAGCAGGACCTTGATTATGAACACTGAAGCTTTCTTT. As protein: CASRTLIMNTEAFF.

The table lists this clonotype with a few counts. This chain connects TRBV2 to TRBJ2-7; D perhaps matches TRBD1 (5 bases). The germline gives CDR1 SNHLY, CDR2 FYNNEI. This CDR3 is built from 14 residues. V dropped 4 bases and J dropped 0 bases, with 10 bases sitting between them. The CDR3 loop reads CASSVQGSSYEQYV. The DNA of the CDR3 is TGTGCCAGCAGTGTGCAGGGAAGCTCCTACGAGCAGTACGTC.

This clonotype has a handful of counts. The chain combines TRBV5-1 with TRBJ1-6; D remains ambiguous. Trimming took 5 bases from V and 6 from J, leaving 12 bases between them. The CDR3 runs to 14 residues. Germline-derived CDR1 and CDR2 are SGHRS and YFSETQ. The CDR3 protein is CASRDGPFNSPLHF. The DNA for the CDR3 is TGCGCCAGCAGAGACGGGCCGTTTAATTCACCCCTCCACTTT.